The present entry profiles one T cell receptor (beta chain) with its context. V shed 4 bases and J shed 5 bases, with 6 bases lying between them. CDR1 is SGHNT, CDR2 YYREEE, per germline (reference sequence). The CDR3 has 12 amino acids. The sample belongs to a study of T cell changes during pregnancy in multiple sclerosis. This table comes from immunoSEQ multiplex PCR, and its TCRdb copy is limited to in-frame clones, with some not included. The sample has 70,000 to 95,000 clones, 85% to 95% seen once; the top ten hold roughly 4.5%. The chain has TRBV5-4 and TRBJ2-2; D gene uncertain. Sequences were derived from peripheral blood, sampled in the first trimester of pregnancy. The sequence came from a female donor with multiple sclerosis, enrolled in a pregnancy study. The CDR3 coding sequence is TGTGCCAGCAGCATAGTAACCGGGGAGCTGTTTTTT. This encodes CASSIVTGELFF.